This is a list of T cell receptor beta chains from one sample in a study of blood T cell repertoires in COVID-19. Profiled with immunoSEQ multiplex PCR; TCRdb holds only in-frame clones, not every one. This sample has about 310,000 clones, with 75% to 90% found just once. What was sequenced was PBMCs or T cells enriched from blood (not recorded which). Every receptor here comes from a woman aged 25 to 45 who had been exposed to COVID-19. CDR3s include the opening cysteine and the closing phenylalanine or tryptophan. A D gene is named only where the DNA matches it firmly. Clone size is shown for a subset of rows, as once, few, many or a class of expanded clone.

D gene,J gene,clone size,V gene,CDR3 protein,CDR3 DNA
.,TRBJ1-1,.,TRBV27,CASSSQGRKEAFF,TGTGCCAGCAGTTCCCAGGGTCGTAAGGAAGCTTTCTTT
.,TRBJ1-2,.,TRBV28,CASSLSENYGYTF,TGTGCCAGCAGTTTATCCGAGAACTATGGCTACACCTTC
.,TRBJ1-3,.,TRBV11-2,CASSSTGNTIYF,TGTGCCAGCAGCTCCACTGGAAACACCATATATTTT
.,TRBJ2-7,.,TRBV4-3,CASSQVVAGEQYF,TGCGCCAGCAGCCAAGTTGTGGCGGGGGAGCAGTACTTC
.,TRBJ2-1,.,TRBV25-1,CASRTLGDEQFF,TGTGCCAGCAGGACGCTAGGCGATGAGCAGTTCTTC
.,TRBJ1-3,.,TRBV6-1,CASSEFGGTVVTISGNTIYF,TGTGCCAGCAGTGAATTTGGGGGGACGGTGGTTACTATCTCTGGAAACACCATATATTTT
.,TRBJ2-5,once,TRBV3-1/TRBV3-2,CASSRITGQETQYF,TGTGCCAGCAGCCGAATCACGGGGCAAGAGACCCAGTACTTC
.,TRBJ1-4,.,TRBV18,CASSINVQDNEKLFF,TGTGCCAGCTCCATTAATGTTCAGGATAATGAAAAACTGTTTTTT
.,TRBJ2-3,.,TRBV5-4,CASSPRTGGGTDTQYF,TGTGCCAGCAGCCCAAGGACAGGAGGGGGCACAGATACGCAGTATTTT
.,TRBJ2-3,.,TRBV19,CASTLRATDTQYF,TGTGCCAGTACGCTCCGCGCGACAGATACGCAGTATTTT
.,TRBJ2-3,.,TRBV6-5,CASTSTATDTQYF,TGTGCCAGCACCAGCACAGCCACAGATACGCAGTATTTT
TRBD2,TRBJ2-2,.,TRBV18,CASSPISSGGTGELFF,TGTGCCAGCTCACCTATTTCTAGCGGTGGGACCGGGGAGCTGTTTTTT
.,TRBJ2-2,.,TRBV5-1,CASSFGGDTGELFF,TGCGCCAGCAGCTTCGGAGGGGACACCGGGGAGCTGTTTTTT
.,TRBJ2-3,many,TRBV28,CASSLQGFTDTQYF,TGTGCCAGCAGTTTGCAGGGGTTCACAGATACGCAGTATTTT
.,TRBJ2-7,.,TRBV5-4,CASSLKTDYEQYF,TGTGCCAGCAGCTTAAAGACAGACTACGAGCAGTACTTC
.,TRBJ2-1,.,TRBV5-1,CASSLGSAYNEQFF,TGCGCCAGCAGCTTGGGGAGCGCCTACAATGAGCAGTTCTTC
.,TRBJ1-2,.,TRBV13,CASSLGQLLYGYTF,TGTGCCAGCAGCCTCGGACAGCTCCTCTATGGCTACACCTTC
.,TRBJ2-6,.,TRBV15,CATSPQTVSGANVLTF,TGTGCCACCAGCCCCCAGACAGTCTCTGGGGCCAACGTCCTGACTTTC
.,TRBJ1-4,.,TRBV15,CAAAGGQVSEKLFF,TGTGCCGCCGCCGGCGGGCAGGTTAGCGAAAAACTGTTTTTT
TRBD2,TRBJ2-5,.,TRBV7-9,CASSVGTSGQETQYF,TGTGCCAGCAGCGTAGGGACTAGTGGCCAAGAGACCCAGTACTTC
.,TRBJ2-1,.,TRBV5-1,CASSLVGDSYNEQFF,TGCGCCAGCAGCTTAGTCGGAGACTCCTACAATGAGCAGTTCTTC
TRBD2,TRBJ2-1,.,TRBV19,CASSISREPADEQFF,TGTGCCAGTAGTATCTCGCGGGAGCCAGCGGATGAGCAGTTCTTC
TRBD2,TRBJ2-7,.,TRBV7-3,CASSQSGGFEQYF,TGTGCCAGCAGCCAAAGCGGGGGCTTCGAGCAGTACTTC
.,TRBJ1-6,.,TRBV5-1,CASSLAGTQYNSPLHF,TGCGCCAGCAGCTTGGCCGGGACACAATATAATTCACCCCTCCACTTT
TRBD1,TRBJ1-5,.,TRBV24-1,CATSDGTGANQPQHF,TGTGCCACCAGTGACGGGACAGGCGCAAATCAGCCCCAGCATTTT
.,TRBJ2-7,.,TRBV7-8,CASSLATGTTYEQYF,TGTGCCAGCAGCTTAGCGACGGGTACCACCTACGAGCAGTACTTC